Listed below are T cell receptor beta chains from one sample, sequenced in a study of T-cell memory formation after mild COVID-19. TCRdb re-called the 5' RACE reads with MiXCR, one entry per CDR3 protein. The sample comprises roughly 400,000 distinct CDR3 sequences, 20% to 25% of which are singletons, and roughly 8.7% rests with the top ten. The sequencing input was PBMCs or a T cell subset sorted from them (not recorded which). These receptors were collected from an adult woman who had mild COVID-19 (a few samples of this study predate the infection). Cell type and time point are not known. The CDR3 runs from the conserved cysteine through the conserved F or W. A D gene is named only where the DNA matches it firmly. Clone size is given for some rows only: seen once, a few or many times, or a class if the clone is expanded.

v_gene	d_gene	j_gene	abundance	CDR3aa	CDR3nt
TRBV27	-	TRBJ1-2	-	CASRGWGSYGYTF	TGTGCCAGCAGGGGGTGGGGCTCCTATGGCTACACCTTC
TRBV20-1	-	TRBJ2-7	-	CSARDPRSYEQYF	TGCAGTGCTAGAGATCCCAGGAGCTACGAGCAGTACTTC
TRBV30	TRBD1	TRBJ2-7	-	CAWSLTGSGEQYF	TGTGCCTGGAGTCTGACAGGGTCGGGCGAGCAGTACTTC
TRBV7-8	-	TRBJ1-1	once	CASSLDPGQRLPNTEAFF	TGTGCCAGCAGCTTAGATCCCGGACAGAGACTACCGAACACTGAAGCTTTCTTT
TRBV2	-	TRBJ1-1	-	CASRPKGLTEAFF	TGTGCCAGCAGACCAAAGGGCCTCACTGAAGCTTTCTTT
TRBV6-2/TRBV6-3	TRBD2	TRBJ2-7	-	CASRDRLAGESYEQYF	TGTGCCAGCAGAGACCGTCTAGCGGGGGAGTCCTACGAGCAGTACTTC
TRBV12-3/TRBV12-4	-	TRBJ2-1	-	CASTGSDYNEQFF	TGTGCCAGCACCGGATCTGACTACAATGAGCAGTTCTTC
TRBV7-2	TRBD1	TRBJ1-2	-	CASSITSGQSNYGYTF	TGTGCCAGCAGTATCACCTCGGGACAGTCTAACTATGGCTACACCTTC
TRBV10-3	-	TRBJ2-7	-	CAIRSLAYEQYF	TGTGCCATCAGGTCCCTGGCCTACGAGCAGTACTTC
TRBV12-3/TRBV12-4	-	TRBJ2-7	-	CASSPLNRGRGYEQYF	TGTGCCAGCAGTCCCTTAAACCGGGGACGTGGATACGAGCAGTACTTC